Listed below are T cell receptor beta chains from one sample, sequenced in a study of control samples from healthy donors and cancer patients. The repertoire was sequenced with immunoSEQ multiplex PCR; TCRdb's copy has only in-frame clones and lacks some. The sample has about 190,000 clones. The sequencing sample was made of blood. These receptors were collected from a woman in her 30s in good health. Each CDR3 is given with its conserved first and last residue. Each record gives: J gene, D gene, CDR3 length, V gene, CDR3 DNA, CDR3 protein. D genes are given only for firm matches.

j_gene: TRBJ2-5
d_gene: .
len: 14
v_gene: TRBV16
CDR3nt: TGTGCCAGCAGCCAATCCAGTGTTCAAGAGACCCAGTACTTC
CDR3aa: CASSQSSVQETQYF

j_gene: TRBJ2-1
d_gene: .
len: 13
v_gene: TRBV12-3/TRBV12-4
CDR3nt: TGTGCCAGCAGTTTCAGGCATACCGATGAGCAGTTCTTC
CDR3aa: CASSFRHTDEQFF

j_gene: TRBJ1-2
d_gene: .
len: 12
v_gene: TRBV3-1/TRBV3-2
CDR3nt: TGTGCCAGCAGCCAATATGGCGGTGGCTACACCTTC
CDR3aa: CASSQYGGGYTF

j_gene: TRBJ2-7
d_gene: .
len: 15
v_gene: TRBV19
CDR3nt: TGTGCCAGTAGTATTGGAGGGCAGGGGAACTACGAGCAGTACTTC
CDR3aa: CASSIGGQGNYEQYF

j_gene: TRBJ1-1
d_gene: .
len: 16
v_gene: TRBV4-3
CDR3nt: TGCGCCAGCAGCCAAGATTTGGGGGGCGCAGGTTGGGAAGCTTTCTTT
CDR3aa: CASSQDLGGAGWEAFF

j_gene: TRBJ1-2
d_gene: TRBD1
len: 15
v_gene: TRBV6-5
CDR3nt: TGTGCCAGCAGTTACTCGGGGACAGGGGGCGCAGGCTACACCTTC
CDR3aa: CASSYSGTGGAGYTF

j_gene: TRBJ1-5
d_gene: TRBD1
len: 15
v_gene: TRBV27
CDR3nt: TGTGCCAGCAGTCGCAAAACAGGGGGCAATCAGCCCCAGCATTTT
CDR3aa: CASSRKTGGNQPQHF

j_gene: TRBJ2-2
d_gene: .
len: 15
v_gene: TRBV19
CDR3nt: TGTGCCAGTTCGGATGCTGGAGCGAACACCGGGGAGCTGTTTTTT
CDR3aa: CASSDAGANTGELFF

j_gene: TRBJ1-2
d_gene: .
len: 13
v_gene: TRBV29-1
CDR3nt: TGCAGCGTTGAAAGGCTGTTGACAGATGGCTACACCTTC
CDR3aa: CSVERLLTDGYTF

j_gene: TRBJ2-7
d_gene: TRBD1
len: 13
v_gene: TRBV12-3/TRBV12-4
CDR3nt: TGTGCCAGCAGTGTCGGGACAGACTACGAGCAGTACTTC
CDR3aa: CASSVGTDYEQYF